What follows are 10 T cell receptor beta chains derived from one specimen sequenced in a study of T-cell memory formation after mild COVID-19. TCRdb reanalysed the 5' RACE reads using MiXCR and keeps one entry per CDR3 protein. The sample gives a few hundred thousand distinct CDR3 sequences, about 17% of which show up once; about a fifth is in the top ten. Sequenced material: PBMCs or a T cell subset sorted from them (not recorded which). The source of these receptors is a man between 18 and 29 years old who had mild COVID-19 (a few samples of this study predate the infection). Cell type and time point are not known.

The chain employs TRBV27 and TRBJ1-1, with a possible D match to TRBD1 (5 bases). This CDR3 contains 15 residues. CDR1 and CDR2 (germline): MNHEY, SMNVEV (reference sequence). V gave up 0 bases and J gave up 5 bases, with 13 bases separating them. The CDR3 DNA sequence: TGTGCCAGCAGTTTATCTTACCCGGGGGGGACTGAAGCTTTCTTT. It yields the protein CASSLSYPGGTEAFF.

V and J are TRBV12-3 or TRBV12-4 and TRBJ2-3; 11 bases agree with TRBD2. The CDR3 has 14 residues. V lost 7 bases and J lost 8; bases outside the gene matches: 8. This CDR3 is CASTNSGGGATQYF. CDR3 bases: TGTGCCAGCACCAATAGCGGGGGGGGCGCTACGCAGTATTTT.

This clonotype was recorded at least ten times. This sequence joins TRBV4-3 and TRBJ1-6; weak D call: TRBD1 (6 bases). CDR3 length: 15 residues. CDR1 is LGHNA, CDR2 YSLEER, per germline. Trimming took off 0 bases at V and 6 bases at J, with 9 bases between the two ends. This chain's CDR3 is CASSQDRGRNSPLHF. The CDR3 nucleotides read TGCGCCAGCAGCCAAGACAGGGGTCGTAATTCACCCCTCCACTTT.

The V call is TRBV7-2, the J call TRBJ2-7; unclear D gene. CDR3 size: 13 residues. The germline V and J ends were trimmed by 3 bases and 12 bases, with 18 bases remaining between them. Germline CDR1 and CDR2: SGHTA and FQGNSA. The CDR3 reads CASSFHSPLSLYF. CDR3 sequence (DNA): TGTGCCAGCAGCTTCCACAGCCCCCTTAGTTTGTACTTC.

V and J are TRBV27 and TRBJ2-7; D is unresolved. V lost 6 bases to trimming and J lost 2 bases, with 11 bases between them. The CDR3 sequence is 13 residues long. Looked up from germline, CDR1 is MNHEY and CDR2 is SMNVEV (reference sequence). Here the CDR3 reads CASSLGPPYEQYF. The CDR3 DNA reads TGTGCCAGCAGCCTAGGGCCGCCCTACGAGCAGTACTTC.

The chain employs TRBV18 and TRBJ2-7; no firm D call. The CDR3 loop spans 11 amino acids. Germline V CDR1 and CDR2: KGHSH, LQKENI. Trimming shortened V by 5 bases and J by 6 bases, and 8 bases separated the two germline ends. In nucleotides, the CDR3 is TGTGCCAGCTCAGCCGCCCTCGAGCAGTACTTC. Translated, it gives CASSAALEQYF.

This chain joins TRBV18 and TRBJ1-3, with D tentatively TRBD1 (5 bases). This CDR3 contains 16 residues. The germline V and J ends were trimmed by 3 bases and 0 bases, with 12 bases remaining between them. CDR1 is KGHSH, CDR2 LQKENI, per germline. The DNA of the CDR3 is TGTGCCAGCTCACCGGGGCGACCGGTCTCTGGAAACACCATATATTTT. This codes for CASSPGRPVSGNTIYF.

In this sample, this clonotype turned up a few times. The J gene is TRBJ2-1, the V gene TRBV7-9; 8 bases map to TRBD1. Germline V gives CDR1 SEHNR, CDR2 FQNEAQ (reference sequence). The CDR3 has 15 residues. Trimming removed 2 bases from V and 11 bases from J; junction bases left unmatched: 11. The CDR3 DNA reads TGTGCCAGCAGCTTATACCCCGGACAGGGCGGGAAGCAGTTCTTC. Translating gives CASSLYPGQGGKQFF.

This CDR3 is CASSWTGLAGYNEQFF. CDR3 bases: TGCGCCAGCAGCTGGACGGGACTAGCGGGGTACAATGAGCAGTTCTTC. The V and J genes are TRBV5-1 and TRBJ2-1, with 13 bases identical to TRBD2. The V segment lost 3 bases and the J segment 4 bases; nucleotides outside the gene matches: 4. The CDR3 is 16 residues long. CDR1 and CDR2 (germline): SGHRS, YFSETQ.

This chain uses TRBV24-1 with TRBJ1-5; 7 nucleotides line up with TRBD1. Germline values: CDR1 KGHDR, CDR2 SFDVKD. The CDR3 is made up of 14 amino acids. The V gene end was trimmed by 5 bases and the J gene end by 4 bases; junction bases not matched to a gene: 4. Here the CDR3 DNA reads TGTGCCACCAGTGCCAGGGGGGTAAATCAGCCCCAGCATTTT. Its translation: CATSARGVNQPQHF.